This TCR beta chain comes out of a study of CD8 T cells in ankylosing spondylitis. The CDR3 runs 18 residues. Unmatched junction bases numbered 10, after V lost 1 base and J lost 1 base. Per germline, CDR1 SGHDT and CDR2 YYEEEE. TCRdb ran MiXCR on the 5' RACE reads and lists one entry per CDR3 protein. The sample lists under 300,000 distinct CDR3 sequences; about 10% were seen once. The source material was blood, either unsorted or a sorted T cell fraction (not recorded which). The chain carries TRBV5-6 and TRBJ2-5; 10 bases are shared with TRBD2. The TCR sequence derives from a male donor with ankylosing spondylitis or in good health (not recorded which). The CDR3 DNA sequence: TGTGCCAGCAGCTTGCTACATCTAGCGGGAGTGTCCCAAGAGACCCAGTACTTC. This codes for CASSLLHLAGVSQETQYF.